A single T cell receptor beta chain is shown here with its context. The data originate from a study of blood T cells in healthy people across ages. The CDR3 sequence is 14 residues long. The junction had 7 bases not matched to a gene; V was cut back by 2 bases and J by 13 bases. Germline V gene lookup returns CDR1 SGHTA and CDR2 FQGNSA. A J-beta primer mix and a sample-barcoded 5' primer were used in a second PCR of about 6 to 12 cycles. A single record per CDR3 protein comes from TCRdb applying MiXCR to the 5' RACE reads. The profile shows 650,000 to 1,000,000 distinct CDR3 sequences, under 40% of them singletons.

V and J are TRBV7-2 and TRBJ1-6; 8 bases agree with TRBD1. This TCR derives from a man aged 18 to 29 in good health. Input material: blood. In DNA, the CDR3 is TGTGCCAGCAGCTTACAGGGGGCTTCGCGTCCCCTCCACTTT. Protein sequence: CASSLQGASRPLHF.